Listed below are T cell receptor beta chains from one sample, sequenced in a study of blood T cell repertoires in COVID-19. Assay: immunoSEQ multiplex PCR; the TCRdb copy retains only in-frame clones and omits some. The sample contains 100,000 to 130,000 clones, about nine tenths of which appear only once. Material: peripheral blood. The receptors shown here come from a man aged 45-65 years with active or convalescent COVID-19. The CDR3 runs from the conserved cysteine through the conserved F or W. The D gene is left open where the match is weak. Clone size is stated in some rows and not others, as once, few, many or a class when expanded.

D	size	J	length	V	DNA	CDR3
TRBD2	NA	TRBJ2-5	14	TRBV28	TGTGCCAGCAGTTTACTAGCGGGGCAAGAGACCCAGTACTTC	CASSLLAGQETQYF
NA	NA	TRBJ1-6	16	TRBV20-1	TGCAGTGCTAGTGGTCTTGTGAGCTCCTATAATTCACCCCTCCACTTT	CSASGLVSSYNSPLHF
NA	NA	TRBJ2-5	13	TRBV5-8	TGTGCCAGCAGCTTGCGGACACAAGAGACCCAGTACTTC	CASSLRTQETQYF
NA	few	TRBJ2-2	14	TRBV29-1	TGCAGCGTGGAGGGGACAGCTAACACCGGGGAGCTGTTTTTT	CSVEGTANTGELFF
NA	NA	TRBJ2-5	13	TRBV29-1	TGCAGCGTTGATGTTATGGCTGGAGAGACCCAGTACTTC	CSVDVMAGETQYF
NA	NA	TRBJ1-5	16	TRBV24-1	TGTGCCACCAGTGAAGGGGCTTTAGGGGGCAATCAGCCCCAGCATTTT	CATSEGALGGNQPQHF
TRBD1	NA	TRBJ1-5	15	TRBV28	TGTGCCAGCGGATCCCGGGACAGGGGTTGGCAGCCCCAGCATTTT	CASGSRDRGWQPQHF
NA	NA	TRBJ2-5	13	TRBV11-2	TGTGCCAGCAGCTTAGGACAAGCGGGGACCCAGTACTTC	CASSLGQAGTQYF
TRBD1	NA	TRBJ2-5	15	TRBV28	TGTGCCAGCAGTTCCCGGGACAGGGGGTGGGAGACCCAGTACTTC	CASSSRDRGWETQYF
TRBD1	NA	TRBJ1-1	18	TRBV2	TGTGCCAGCAGGCGGAACCGGGACAGGCACAATTGGGCCACTGAAGCTTTCTTT	CASRRNRDRHNWATEAFF
TRBD1	NA	TRBJ2-7	13	TRBV7-2	TGTGCCAGCAGCGTGGACAGGGTCTACGAGCAGTACTTC	CASSVDRVYEQYF
NA	NA	TRBJ2-3	13	TRBV7-2	TGTGCCAGCAGCCCCCGACTAGGAGATACGCAGTATTTT	CASSPRLGDTQYF
NA	NA	TRBJ2-4	15	TRBV6-1	TGTGCCAGCAGTGAAATAACGGTAGCCAAAAACATTCAGTACTTC	CASSEITVAKNIQYF
TRBD1	NA	TRBJ1-1	17	TRBV18	TGTGCCAGCTCACAACCGGGACAGGGGGTGAGGTACACTGAAGCTTTCTTT	CASSQPGQGVRYTEAFF
NA	NA	TRBJ1-4	14	TRBV4-1	TGCGCCAGCCAACAGGGAGAGAGAAATGAAAAACTGTTTTTT	CASQQGERNEKLFF
TRBD1	NA	TRBJ2-5	15	TRBV9	TGTGCCAGCAGCGTAGGGACAGGGACTTTGGGGACCCAGTACTTC	CASSVGTGTLGTQYF
TRBD1	NA	TRBJ2-3	17	TRBV24-1	TGTGCCACCAGTGATTTGCAGGGACAGGGGGCAACAGATACGCAGTATTTT	CATSDLQGQGATDTQYF
NA	NA	TRBJ1-1	13	TRBV19	TGTGCCAGTAGTATAGGGCAGTACACTGAAGCTTTCTTT	CASSIGQYTEAFF
NA	NA	TRBJ1-6	15	TRBV27	TGTGCCAGCAGCCCCCAAGGACATCTGGCTTCACCCCTCCACTTT	CASSPQGHLASPLHF